This T cell receptor (beta chain) is drawn from a study of regulatory T cells in long-lasting Graves disease. Study details: Under 3 months of antithyroid drugs had been taken by newly diagnosed Graves' patients. Overall study findings and caveats: Analyses excluded thyroid tissue, covering peripheral blood alone. Newly diagnosed Graves' patients exceeded persistent ones in TCR diversity.

TCR beta libraries were built with iRepertoire HTBI primers and Arm-PCR of CDR3 regions. MiXCR, run by TCRdb on the multiplex PCR reads, gives a single entry per CDR3 protein. The sample comprises approximately 460,000 distinct CDR3 sequences, over 15% of which are singletons, and around 11% rests with the top ten. This clonotype was detected only a few times. The antigen is unknown. Described time point: newly diagnosed GD, antithyroid drugs for less than 3 months. With RNA extracted from PBMCs as input, the TCR library was made. Patients of an endocrinology department in Xi'an, China, were included. Trimming pared 5 bases from V and 9 bases from J, leaving 14 bases between. CDR3 length: 13 amino acids. This same sample was also taken into another study, of T cells in Graves' hyperthyroidism and ophthalmopathy.

The genes are TRBV12-3 or TRBV12-4 and TRBJ2-1; D may be TRBD1 (7 bases). The sample in question was peripheral blood mononuclear cells (PBMCs), obtained at new diagnosis, from a patient treated with antithyroid drugs. The TCR comes from a woman in her 30s with Graves disease. CDR3 sequence (DNA): TGTGCCAGCAGTCGGGACCAGGGGGGTGAGCAGTTCTTC. This sequence encodes CASSRDQGGEQFF.